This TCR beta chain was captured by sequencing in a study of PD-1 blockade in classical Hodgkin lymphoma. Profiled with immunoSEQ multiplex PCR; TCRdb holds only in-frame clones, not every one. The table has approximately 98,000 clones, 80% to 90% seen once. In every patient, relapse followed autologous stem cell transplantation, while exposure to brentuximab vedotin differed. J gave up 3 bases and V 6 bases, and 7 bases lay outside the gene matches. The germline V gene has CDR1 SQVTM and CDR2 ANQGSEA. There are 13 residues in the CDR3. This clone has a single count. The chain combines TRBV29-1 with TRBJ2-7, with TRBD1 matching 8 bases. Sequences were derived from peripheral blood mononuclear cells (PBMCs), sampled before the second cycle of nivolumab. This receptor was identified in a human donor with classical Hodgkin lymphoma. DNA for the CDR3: TGCAGCGTCCGGACAGGGTCCCACTACGAGCAGTACTTC. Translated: CSVRTGSHYEQYF.